What follows are 18 T cell receptor beta chains derived from one specimen sequenced in a study of cytomegalovirus exposure and HLA in healthy donors. The study ran its PCR with 60 Vbeta and 13 Jbeta primers. The assay was immunoSEQ multiplex PCR, and TCRdb's table has in-frame clones only and misses some. The sample consists of some 120,000 clones, about 8.6% of them appearing once. What was sequenced was PBMCs. These receptors originate from a woman between 35 and 50 years old in good health and CMV-seropositive.

A few counts support this clone. The chain links TRBV10-3 to TRBJ1-5; D uncertain. This CDR3 is built from 13 residues. The V and J ends lost 5 bases and 3 bases respectively, with 8 bases between them. Germline V lookup: CDR1 ENHRY, CDR2 SYGVKD. The CDR3: CAISSGDNQPQHF. For the CDR3, the DNA is TGTGCCATCAGTTCGGGAGACAATCAGCCCCAGCATTTT.

This chain connects TRBV30 to TRBJ1-3, with D unclear. Trimming left V 1 base short and J 3 bases short, with 7 bases between. This CDR3 has 13 residues. Per the germline V gene, CDR1 is GTSNPN and CDR2 is SVGIG (reference sequence). Written as DNA, the CDR3 is TGTGCCTGGAGTGCGTCCCTTGGAAACACCATATATTTT. Translating it yields CAWSASLGNTIYF.

The rearrangement links TRBV6-5 to TRBJ1-4, with 7 bases matching TRBD1. Germline values: CDR1 MNHEY, CDR2 SVGAGI. CDR3 length: 15 amino acids. V gave up 0 bases and J gave up 6 bases; unmatched junction bases: 4. CDR3 amino acids: CASSYSTGRHEKLFF. In nucleotides, the CDR3 is TGTGCCAGCAGTTACTCGACAGGGAGACATGAAAAACTGTTTTTT.

A few counts support this clone. The chain carries TRBV9 and TRBJ2-3, with TRBD2 matching over 8 bases. The CDR3 spans 15 residues. Germline V gene lookup returns CDR1 SGDLS and CDR2 YYNGEE. The trim removed 3 bases at V and 7 bases at J, leaving 10 bases unmatched. The CDR3 DNA follows: TGTGCCAGCAGCGGAGGGGCGGGGGGCCGGTATACGCAGTATTTT. It translates to CASSGGAGGRYTQYF.

This chain links TRBV6-5 with TRBJ2-7; D perhaps matches TRBD1 (6 bases). Per germline, CDR1 MNHEY and CDR2 SVGAGI. This CDR3 spans 14 amino acids. V was shortened by 0 bases and J by 7 bases, with 13 bases between the two germline ends. CDR3 residues: CASSYSTQGYEQYF. For the CDR3, the DNA is TGTGCCAGCAGTTACTCTACACAGGGATATGAGCAGTACTTC.

This clone has at least ten counts. The J gene is TRBJ1-1, the V gene TRBV5-4; unclear D gene. V shed 1 base and J shed 4 bases, with 11 bases lying between them. Germline CDR1 is SGHNT and CDR2 is YYREEE (reference sequence). The CDR3 consists of 14 residues. The DNA for the CDR3 is TGTGCCAGCAGCTTGACGAGCAAGAGCACTGAAGCTTTCTTT. It specifies CASSLTSKSTEAFF.

This sequence joins TRBV5-4 and TRBJ1-2, with 7 bases identical to TRBD1. Trimming at V came to 1 base and at J to 5 bases, leaving 5 bases not matched to a gene. CDR3 length: 14 amino acids. From germline, CDR1 is SGHNT and CDR2 YYREEE (reference sequence). In DNA form, the CDR3 reads TGTGCCAGCAGCTTGACAGACAGGGTTTATGGCTACACCTTC. This codes for CASSLTDRVYGYTF.

The V and J genes are TRBV5-4 and TRBJ2-5; tentatively, D is TRBD1 (6 bases). The CDR3 sequence is 14 residues long. The germline V gene encodes CDR1 SGHNT and CDR2 YYREEE (reference sequence). Trimming left V 0 bases short and J 4 bases short, with 10 bases between. The DNA of the CDR3 is TGTGCCAGCAGCTTGGGAACAGGGAGAGAGACCCAGTACTTC. It yields the protein CASSLGTGRETQYF. The full variable domain, rest sourced from reference TRBV5-4 and TRBJ2-5, is ETGVTQSPTHLIKTRGQQVTLRCSSQSGHNTVSWYQQALGQGPQFIFQYYREEENGRGNFPPRFSGLQFPNYSSELNVNALELDDSALYLCASSLGTGRETQYFGPGTRLLVL.

Only a few counts were recorded for this clone. CDR3 sequence reads: CASRESLASDTQYF. The CDR3 region has the DNA TGTGCCAGCAGGGAATCCCTAGCGTCAGATACGCAGTATTTT. The chain couples TRBV6-1 to TRBJ2-3; a weak D match, TRBD2 (6 bases). Trimming stripped 6 bases from V and 4 bases from J, with 14 bases between. This CDR3 is built from 14 residues. Germline CDR1 is MNHNS and CDR2 is SASEGT.

This clone was recorded a few times. The chain employs TRBV5-1 and TRBJ1-3, with TRBD1 matching over 8 bases. The germline gives CDR1 SGHRS, CDR2 YFSETQ. CDR3 length: 14 amino acids. Losses at the gene ends were 2 bases for V and 2 bases for J; bases not matched to a gene: 0. The CDR3 DNA follows: TGCGCCAGCAGCTTACAGGGGGCTGGAAACACCATATATTTT. Protein: CASSLQGAGNTIYF.

This clone has only a few counts. This chain joins TRBV4-1 and TRBJ1-1, with 8 bases fitting TRBD1. Trimming cost V 4 bases and J 0 bases; bases outside gene matches: 4. CDR1 is MGHRA and CDR2 is YSYEKL in the germline V gene. The CDR3 contains 15 residues. The CDR3 bases are TGCGCCAGCAGCCGAGGACAGGGCCTGAACACTGAAGCTTTCTTT. Protein: CASSRGQGLNTEAFF.

This sequence joins TRBV19 and TRBJ2-3, with 11 bases identical to TRBD2. V shed 3 bases, J shed 5 bases, and the junction held 4 bases outside the gene matches. The germline V gene encodes CDR1 LNHDA and CDR2 SQIVND (reference sequence). The CDR3 spans 15 residues. CDR3 DNA sequence: TGTGCCAGTAGTATTAGCGGGGGGGCCATAGATACGCAGTATTTT. It is translated as CASSISGGAIDTQYF.

This clone was picked up a small number of times. The V and J genes are TRBV27 and TRBJ1-1, with 8 positions matching TRBD1. The CDR3 contains 14 residues. The germline gives CDR1 MNHEY, CDR2 SMNVEV (reference sequence). V lost 6 bases to trimming and J lost 4 bases; unmatched junction nucleotides: 7. CDR3 residues: CASRRQGATTEAFF. CDR3 bases: TGTGCCAGCAGGAGGCAGGGGGCGACCACTGAAGCTTTCTTT.

This CDR3 is CASSQVGGYEQYF. Here the CDR3 DNA reads TGTGCCAGCAGCCAAGTCGGAGGGTACGAGCAGTACTTC. This chain links TRBV14 with TRBJ2-7; possibly TRBD2 for D (6 bases). This CDR3 has 13 amino acids. Per the germline V gene, CDR1 is SGHDN and CDR2 is FVKESK. The germline V and J ends were trimmed by 1 base and 4 bases, with 8 bases remaining between them.

The rearrangement joins TRBV5-4 to TRBJ1-1; possible D gene TRBD1, 5 bases. This CDR3 contains 13 residues. Trimming took off 3 bases at V and 1 base at J, with 7 bases between the two ends. Germline values: CDR1 SGHNT, CDR2 YYREEE (reference sequence). The CDR3 here is CASSSGQNTEAFF. CDR3 nucleotides: TGTGCCAGCAGCTCAGGACAGAACACTGAAGCTTTCTTT.

This clone was detected a few times. This rearrangement joins TRBV5-5 to TRBJ1-6; 7 bases are shared with TRBD1. The V and J ends lost 5 bases and 10 bases, in that order; junction bases with no gene match: 15. Germline V gene sequence: CDR1 SGHKS, CDR2 YYEKEE (reference sequence). CDR3 length equals 16 residues. CDR3 residues: CASSYDRDPRGSPLHF. DNA for the CDR3: TGTGCCAGCAGTTATGACAGGGACCCGCGGGGATCACCCCTCCACTTT. Full variable domain (remainder filled in from reference TRBV5-5 and TRBJ1-6): DAGVTQSPTHLIKTRGQQVTLRCSPISGHKSVSWYQQVLGQGPQFIFQYYEKEERGRGNFPDRFSARQFPNYSSELNVNALLLGDSALYLCASSYDRDPRGSPLHFGNGTRLTVT.

This clone appeared a few times. The DNA of the CDR3 is TGTGCCAGCAGCTTAGTGCAAAGCCAGGGCCAGACCTACGAGCAGTACTTC. Residues: CASSLVQSQGQTYEQYF. The chain is built from TRBV13 and TRBJ2-7; D is possibly TRBD1 (5 bases). The germline gives CDR1 PRHDT, CDR2 FYEKMQ (reference sequence). The CDR3 is made up of 17 amino acids. The V and J ends lost 1 base and 2 bases respectively, with 18 bases between them. Full variable domain (remainder filled in from reference TRBV13 and TRBJ2-7): AAGVIQSPRHLIKEKRETATLKCYPIPRHDTVYWYQQGPGQDPQFLISFYEKMQSDKGSIPDRFSAQQFSDYHSELNMSSLELGDSALYFCASSLVQSQGQTYEQYFGPGTRLTVT.

Only a few counts were recorded for this clone. This rearrangement joins TRBV7-9 to TRBJ1-1; 10 nucleotides align to TRBD1. The CDR3 spans 13 residues. The J segment lost 12 bases and the V segment lost 2 bases, leaving 6 bases of the junction unmatched. Germline V gives CDR1 SEHNR, CDR2 FQNEAQ (reference sequence). DNA for the CDR3: TGTGCCAGCAGCTTACGGGACAGGGGTGTAACTTTCTTT. This codes for CASSLRDRGVTFF. Drawing the rest from reference TRBV7-9 and TRBJ1-1, the complete variable domain is DTGVSQNPRHKITKRGQNVTFRCDPISEHNRLYWYRQTLGQGPEFLTYFQNEAQLEKSRLLSDRFSAERPKGSFSTLEIQRTEQGDSAMYLCASSLRDRGVTFFGQGTRLTVV.